The 21 T cell receptor beta chains reported below all come from one sample, sequenced in a study of blood T cells in healthy people across ages. Through a sample-barcoded 5' primer and a J-beta primer mix, a second PCR was run for roughly 7 to 12 cycles. TCRdb re-called the 5' RACE reads through MiXCR, storing one row per CDR3 protein. In the table there are 550,000 to 800,000 distinct CDR3 sequences, 32% of which are singletons. The sample consisted of blood. These receptors came from a woman of 80 years or more in good health.

In its sample, this clonotype was seen many times. The chain joins TRBV5-1 to TRBJ2-4, with 7 positions matching TRBD2. V shed 4 bases, J shed 9 bases, and the junction held 16 bases outside the gene matches. This CDR3 region has 16 residues. CDR1 and CDR2 from the germline V gene are SGHRS and YFSETQ. The CDR3 region has the DNA TGCGCCAGCAGCACAATCCCCGGGACTATGAGGACCATTCAGTACTTC. It specifies CASSTIPGTMRTIQYF.

The V gene is TRBV30, the J gene TRBJ1-2, with D possibly matching TRBD1 (6 bases). There are 15 residues in the CDR3. The V gene's germline CDR1 is GTSNPN and CDR2 SVGIG (reference sequence). V gave up 0 bases and J gave up 1 base, with 12 bases separating them. CDR3: CAWSVDSYYNYGYTF. Written as DNA, the CDR3 is TGTGCCTGGAGTGTGGACAGCTACTATAACTATGGCTACACCTTC.

Turning to this clonotype: A much larger clone differs from this one at a single base, so this may be a read error. This sequence joins TRBV27 and TRBJ2-7; a weak D match, TRBD2 (6 bases). Germline V gene sequence: CDR1 MNHEY, CDR2 SMNVEV (reference sequence). The V gene lost 8 bases and the J gene lost 2 bases, with 16 bases spanning the gap. This CDR3 region has 14 residues. The CDR3 DNA reads TGTGCCAGCCGGGGAGGCAGGCTTGCCTACGAGCAGTACTTC. This encodes CASRGGRLAYEQYF.

This clonotype was detected ten times or more. The chain links TRBV20-1 to TRBJ2-7; D is perhaps TRBD2 (7 bases). V lost 2 bases and J lost 7, with 24 bases in between. This CDR3 is built from 16 residues. Germline V CDR1 and CDR2: DFQATT, SNEGSKA (reference sequence). CDR3 in amino acids: CSARSPWAGALLEQYF. Written as DNA, the CDR3 is TGCAGTGCTAGATCCCCCTGGGCGGGGGCCCTCCTTGAGCAGTACTTC.

About this clonotype itself: A single base separates this from a much larger clone, so it may be a read error. The chain uses TRBV7-6 and TRBJ2-5; the match to TRBD2 covers 8 bases. V was pared by 3 bases and J by 11 bases, with 11 bases of the junction left unmatched. This CDR3 contains 14 residues. Germline V gene lookup returns CDR1 SGHVS and CDR2 FNYEAQ. This CDR3 reads CASSLAGTSAQQYF. DNA for the CDR3: TGTGCCAGCAGCTTGGCCGGGACTAGTGCCCAGCAGTACTTC.

There are many counts of this clonotype. This chain links TRBV6-1 with TRBJ2-1; TRBD1 aligns across 7 bases. CDR3 size: 14 residues. The V gene's germline CDR1 is MNHNS and CDR2 SASEGT. The J segment lost 6 bases and the V segment lost 5 bases, leaving 7 bases of the junction unmatched. The CDR3 region is CASSTPGTVNEQFF. DNA for the CDR3: TGTGCCAGCAGTACCCCCGGGACAGTCAATGAGCAGTTCTTC.

This clonotype was seen a few times. This chain uses TRBV6-1 with TRBJ2-1; tentative D call: TRBD1 (6 bases). CDR3 length: 13 residues. The germline V and J ends were trimmed by 2 bases and 13 bases, with 15 bases remaining between them. CDR1 MNHNS and CDR2 SASEGT come from the germline V gene. The chain's CDR3 is CASSESGHVPQFF. CDR3 bases: TGTGCCAGCAGTGAATCGGGACATGTTCCCCAGTTCTTC.

This clonotype has a handful of counts. This may be a read error, as it is one base from a much larger clone. The J gene is TRBJ2-1, the V gene TRBV7-2; the match to TRBD2 covers 13 bases. The DNA end is a closer match to TRBJ2-7, so the J assignment may be wrong. The CDR3 is 19 residues long. Per the germline V gene, CDR1 is SGHTA and CDR2 is FQGNSA. CDR3 loop: CASSRTSGGPRSSYNEQYF. The CDR3 nucleotides read TGTGCCAGCAGCCGGACTAGCGGGGGCCCTAGGAGCTCCTACAATGAGCAGTACTTC.

This clonotype showed up many times. The CDR3 region has the DNA TGTGCCAGCAGTTTGGGCCAATCTAATTCACCCCTCCACTTT. Its protein product is CASSLGQSNSPLHF. The chain carries TRBV27 and TRBJ1-6; D gene uncertain. The ends were cut back, 3 bases at V and 6 bases at J, with 9 bases in the middle. In germline, CDR1 is MNHEY, CDR2 SMNVEV (reference sequence). The CDR3 has 14 amino acids.

The J gene is TRBJ2-1, the V gene TRBV20-1; 9 nucleotides align to TRBD2. CDR1 is DFQATT and CDR2 is SNEGSKA in the germline V gene (reference sequence). Trimming at V came to 5 bases and at J to 2 bases, leaving 19 bases not matched to a gene. The CDR3 is made up of 19 amino acids. The CDR3 loop reads CSAPGGAGGLFSPYNEQFF. Written as DNA, the CDR3 is TGCAGTGCTCCCGGTGGAGCGGGGGGCCTTTTTTCCCCCTACAATGAGCAGTTCTTC.

This clonotype was detected many times. V gene TRBV20-1 combines with J gene TRBJ2-7, with 7 bases lining up with TRBD2. J gave up 3 bases and V 6 bases, and 2 bases lay outside the gene matches. Germline CDR1 reads DFQATT; CDR2 reads SNEGSKA (reference sequence). This CDR3 has 11 residues. This CDR3 is CSALASYEQYF. DNA for the CDR3: TGCAGTGCACTAGCGAGCTACGAGCAGTACTTC.

The chain recombines TRBV29-1 with TRBJ2-1; D is perhaps TRBD2 (7 bases). The CDR3 consists of 11 residues. Germline-derived CDR1 and CDR2 are SQVTM and ANQGSEA. Deletions cut 6 bases from V and 9 bases from J, with 12 bases between. CDR3 nucleotides: TGCAGCGTCCGTAGGGGGGGTGAGCAGTTCTTC. Its translation is CSVRRGGEQFF.

In its sample, this clonotype was seen a few times. This may stem from a read error, because a much larger clone lies one nucleotide away. The chain joins TRBV5-6 to TRBJ1-1, with 7 bases identical to TRBD1. Germline V gene data show CDR1 as SGHDT and CDR2 as YYEEEE. The CDR3 is 16 amino acids. The CDR3 spells CANSTGPQGMDTEAFF. DNA for the CDR3: TGTGCCAACAGCACAGGACCACAGGGGATGGACACTGAAGCTTTCTTT.

In its sample, this clonotype was seen many times. The chain joins TRBV6-5 to TRBJ1-5; D might be TRBD1 (6 bases). V lost 6 bases, J lost 3 bases, and 9 bases lay in between. Germline CDR1 reads MNHEY; CDR2 reads SVGAGI. The CDR3 totals 13 residues. In DNA, the CDR3 is TGTGCCAGCAGGAGGGGGTTCAATCAGCCCCAGCATTTT. Translation: CASRRGFNQPQHF.

The chain uses TRBV28 and TRBJ2-5, with D possibly being TRBD1 or TRBD2 (5 bases each). CDR1 and CDR2 from the germline V gene are MDHEN and SYDVKM. V lost 6 bases and J 11 bases, leaving 19 bases between the germline ends. The CDR3 loop spans 13 amino acids. The CDR3 DNA follows: TGTGCCAGCAGCCCCGGACTGGGGGTTGCGCAGTACTTC. Residues: CASSPGLGVAQYF. Complete variable domain (other parts from reference TRBV28 and TRBJ2-5): DVKVTQSSRYLVKRTGEKVFLECVQDMDHENMFWYRQDPGLGLRLIYFSYDVKMKEKGDIPEGYSVSREKKERFSLILESASTNQTSMYLCASSPGLGVAQYFGPGTRLLVL.

This clonotype appeared many times. V usage is TRBV6-1 and J usage is TRBJ1-5; TRBD1 agrees at 10 bases. The length of the CDR3 is 15 residues. In germline, CDR1 is MNHNS, CDR2 SASEGT. V trimming: 3 bases; J trimming: 7 bases; junction bases outside the gene matches: 6. Here the CDR3 DNA reads TGTGCCAGCAGTGAGGGGGACAGGGGTCGGCAGCCCCAGCATTTT. Its protein product is CASSEGDRGRQPQHF.

This chain links TRBV19 with TRBJ2-5, with TRBD1 matching 7 bases. The CDR3 has 15 amino acids. Per the germline V gene, CDR1 is LNHDA and CDR2 is SQIVND (reference sequence). The ends lost 5 bases at V and 11 bases at J; junction bases unmatched: 17. The CDR3 spells CASSPGQNAYNGQYF. CDR3 coding DNA: TGTGCCAGTAGTCCGGGACAGAACGCCTACAATGGGCAGTACTTC.

This clonotype was counted a few times. The rearrangement links TRBV5-1 to TRBJ1-1; a weak D match, TRBD1 (5 bases). This CDR3 region has 17 residues. Trimming took off 0 bases at V and 3 bases at J, with 18 bases between the two ends. The germline V gene encodes CDR1 SGHRS and CDR2 YFSETQ. CDR3 residues: CASSLVYRGSRDTEAFF. The DNA of the CDR3 is TGCGCCAGCAGCTTGGTGTATCGGGGGAGCAGGGACACTGAAGCTTTCTTT.

This clonotype was counted ten times or more. The gene calls are TRBV28 and TRBJ2-7, with D possibly matching TRBD1 (6 bases). The CDR3 has 15 amino acids. V was pared by 7 bases and J by 7 bases, with 23 bases between. Germline V gene data show CDR1 as MDHEN and CDR2 as SYDVKM. The CDR3 here is CASNQMGLGAVEQYF. As DNA, the CDR3 is TGTGCCAGCAACCAAATGGGGCTGGGGGCGGTGGAGCAGTACTTC.

Ten or more counts support this clonotype. This chain uses TRBV5-6 with TRBJ2-7; a possible D gene is TRBD1 (6 bases). The V gene's germline CDR1 is SGHDT and CDR2 YYEEEE. Trimming took off 3 bases at V and 2 bases at J, with 18 bases between the two ends. The CDR3 contains 16 residues. The CDR3 reads CASSWAHPGHPYEQYF. The CDR3 DNA sequence: TGTGCCAGCAGCTGGGCCCACCCGGGACACCCCTACGAGCAGTACTTC.

This clonotype appeared many times. This chain uses TRBV14 with TRBJ2-1; 12 nucleotides match TRBD2. The CDR3 is made up of 16 amino acids. Germline V gives CDR1 SGHDN, CDR2 FVKESK. V trimming: 0 bases; J trimming: 8 bases; junction bases outside the gene matches: 5. DNA for the CDR3: TGTGCCAGCAGCCAAGATCTACTAGCGGGGGGCTATGAGCAGTTCTTC. Translated, it gives CASSQDLLAGGYEQFF.